These 17 T cell receptor beta chains came from one sample sequenced in a study of blood T cells in healthy people across ages. It was with a sample-barcoded 5' primer and a J-beta primer mix that a second PCR of roughly 7 to 12 cycles was run. TCRdb fed the 5' RACE reads into MiXCR, producing one record per CDR3 protein. The table lists some 1.7 million distinct CDR3 sequences, roughly 30% of them singletons, with 7.7% in the top ten. Sequenced input: blood. These receptors were obtained from a woman younger than 45 in good health.

J is TRBJ2-7 and V is TRBV30; possibly TRBD1 for D (6 bases). Germline-derived CDR1 and CDR2 are GTSNPN and SVGIG (reference sequence). CDR3 length: 13 amino acids. Deletions cut 3 bases from V and 2 bases from J, with 11 bases between. CDR3 sequence reads: CAWSTGNPYEQYF. The CDR3 region has the DNA TGTGCCTGGAGCACAGGGAACCCCTACGAGCAGTACTTC.

This clonotype showed up just a few times. The CDR3 bases are TGTGCCAGCAGTACGGGACAGAGTAGAAATCAGCCCCAGCATTTT. This gives the protein CASSTGQSRNQPQHF. The rearrangement uses TRBV6-6 and TRBJ1-5; TRBD1 matches at 7 bases. Germline values: CDR1 MNHNY, CDR2 SVGAGI (reference sequence). V shed 5 bases, J shed 4 bases, and the junction held 8 bases outside the gene matches. CDR3 length: 15 residues.

The V gene is TRBV11-2, the J gene TRBJ1-1; D perhaps matches TRBD1 (5 bases). The CDR3 runs 15 residues. CDR1 is SGHAT, CDR2 FQNNGV, per germline. V was trimmed by 4 bases and J by 6 bases, leaving 18 bases between them. The CDR3 DNA reads TGTGCCAGCAGCTCCCTCAGGGTTTTTAACGCTGAAGCTTTCTTT. Translating it yields CASSSLRVFNAEAFF.

This clonotype has just a few counts. The CDR3 spells CASSLGPGLAGETQYF. CDR3 coding DNA: TGTGCCAGCAGCCTTGGGCCGGGACTAGCGGGAGAGACCCAGTACTTC. J is TRBJ2-5 and V is TRBV3-1, with TRBD2 matching over 12 bases. The CDR3 sequence is 16 residues long. Trimming removed 4 bases from V and 4 bases from J; junction bases left unmatched: 7. Per germline, CDR1 LGHDT and CDR2 YNNKEL (reference sequence).

This clonotype was counted only a few times. The chain carries TRBV15 and TRBJ1-3; 10 nucleotides align to TRBD1. In germline, CDR1 is LNHNV, CDR2 YYDKDF (reference sequence). CDR3 size: 18 residues. The ends lost 0 bases at V and 8 bases at J; junction bases unmatched: 13. The CDR3 here is CATSRDPGTGVTGHTIYF. The CDR3 bases are TGTGCCACCAGCAGAGACCCCGGGACAGGGGTAACGGGGCACACCATATATTTT.

The chain combines TRBV5-1 with TRBJ2-2; 7 bases are shared with TRBD2. The germline CDR1 and CDR2 sequences are SGHRS and YFSETQ. CDR3 length equals 19 residues. Unmatched junction bases numbered 17, after V lost 2 bases and J lost 4 bases. The CDR3: CASSFSPRDYTSGTGELFF. The CDR3 region has the DNA TGCGCCAGCAGCTTCTCACCCCGGGACTATACTTCGGGCACCGGGGAGCTGTTTTTT.

This clonotype came up a few times. The chain recombines TRBV10-3 with TRBJ2-5; D is perhaps TRBD1 (5 bases). The CDR3 has 15 residues. CDR1 and CDR2 from the germline V gene are ENHRY and SYGVKD. The V end was cut by 0 bases, the J end by 2 bases, with 10 bases between. The CDR3 reads CAISESPGQQETQYF. Here the CDR3 DNA reads TGTGCCATCAGTGAGTCTCCAGGGCAACAAGAGACCCAGTACTTC.

This clonotype was counted at least ten times. The chain recombines TRBV7-2 with TRBJ2-5; unclear D gene. The CDR3 is made up of 13 amino acids. From germline, CDR1 is SGHTA and CDR2 FQGNSA. Trimming removed 3 bases from V and 3 bases from J, with 8 bases in between. The chain's CDR3 is CASSLGRKETQYF. DNA of the CDR3: TGTGCCAGCAGCTTGGGCAGAAAAGAGACCCAGTACTTC.

V and J are TRBV28 and TRBJ1-5, with 8 bases fitting TRBD1. The germline CDR1 and CDR2 sequences are MDHEN and SYDVKM. The CDR3 extends over 15 amino acids. After removal of 5 bases from V and 2 bases from J, the junction contained 5 bases not matched to a gene. This chain's CDR3 is CASSETGGGNQPQHF. The CDR3 DNA follows: TGTGCCAGCAGTGAAACAGGGGGGGGCAATCAGCCCCAGCATTTT.

In its sample, this clonotype was seen many times. The V and J genes are TRBV20-1 and TRBJ2-3, with 12 nucleotides matching TRBD2. CDR1 DFQATT and CDR2 SNEGSKA come from the germline V gene (reference sequence). J lost 0 bases, V lost 6 bases, and 1 base had no gene match. The CDR3 covers 14 residues. In DNA, the CDR3 is TGCAGTGCCCTAGCGGGGGGGAGCACAGATACGCAGTATTTT. Residues: CSALAGGSTDTQYF.

This clonotype was seen at least ten times. The rearrangement joins TRBV12-3 or TRBV12-4 to TRBJ1-5; 7 nucleotides match TRBD1. CDR3 size: 14 residues. The junction had 9 bases not matched to a gene; V was cut back by 6 bases and J by 7 bases. The CDR3 nucleotides read TGTGCCAGCAGGACCGGGACAGCCAGACAGCCCCAGCATTTT. Translated: CASRTGTARQPQHF.

The chain has TRBV12-3 or TRBV12-4 and TRBJ1-2; D gene ambiguous. Trimming shortened V by 1 base and J by 2 bases, and 11 bases separated the two germline ends. The CDR3 loop spans 15 amino acids. Here the CDR3 DNA reads TGTGCCAGCAGTTTAGAAGAGGGCCGAAACTATGGCTACACCTTC. This gives the protein CASSLEEGRNYGYTF.

The sample holds many counts of this clonotype. The chain couples TRBV20-1 to TRBJ2-7; unclear D gene. CDR1 and CDR2 from the germline V gene are DFQATT and SNEGSKA (reference sequence). The CDR3 covers 13 residues. V was shortened by 6 bases and J by 2 bases, with 14 bases between the two germline ends. The CDR3 spells CSASPRVPYEQYF. The DNA for the CDR3 is TGCAGTGCCAGTCCAAGGGTTCCCTACGAGCAGTACTTC.

This clonotype was counted at least ten times. The chain has TRBV5-1 and TRBJ2-6; D is uncertain. The CDR3 is made up of 16 amino acids. The germline V and J ends were trimmed by 0 bases and 1 base, with 8 bases remaining between them. Germline V lookup: CDR1 SGHRS, CDR2 YFSETQ. The CDR3 spells CASSLVAVSGANVLTF. CDR3 in DNA: TGCGCCAGCAGCTTGGTAGCCGTATCTGGGGCCAACGTCCTGACTTTC.

This clonotype has a handful of counts. The chain has TRBV12-3 or TRBV12-4 and TRBJ1-5; 7 bases agree with TRBD1. The J segment lost 2 bases and the V segment lost 5 bases, leaving 3 bases of the junction unmatched. The CDR3 has 14 amino acids. The CDR3 here is CASSDTGGNQPQHF. The CDR3 DNA reads as TGTGCCAGCAGTGACACAGGGGGCAATCAGCCCCAGCATTTT.

This clonotype was counted ten times or more. The rearrangement uses TRBV20-1 and TRBJ1-2; D unclear. V was trimmed by 2 bases and J by 2 bases, leaving 9 bases between them. Per germline, CDR1 DFQATT and CDR2 SNEGSKA (reference sequence). This CDR3 spans 13 amino acids. The CDR3, as DNA: TGCAGTGCTAGAACGGGTCCCAACTATGGCTACACCTTC. It specifies CSARTGPNYGYTF.

The chain joins TRBV2 to TRBJ2-3, with D possibly TRBD2 on 6 matching bases. The CDR3 sequence is 14 residues long. Germline V gene sequence: CDR1 SNHLY, CDR2 FYNNEI. V lost 8 bases, J lost 0 bases, and 12 bases lay in between. The CDR3 protein is CASRAAGSTDTQYF. The CDR3, as DNA: TGTGCCAGCCGGGCCGCGGGAAGCACAGATACGCAGTATTTT.